The entry below describes one TCR beta chain. Its antigen remains undetermined. No base quality values were provided; no much bigger clone lies one nucleotide off. The data belong to a study of blood T cell repertoires in COVID-19 (dated by TCRdb to 2018 to 2020). The study in broad terms: Collaborator samples came from the United States, Italy and Spain and covered acute and convalescent phases of COVID-19. The material from the prospective study consisted of cDNA or gDNA derived from T cells, B-cell-depleted T cells, or PBMCs. The dataset comprised deeply sampled blood TCRbeta repertoires from subjects exposed to, actively infected with, or recovered from COVID-19. The repertoires were released in a freely available public database meant as a resource for research on the immune response to SARS-CoV-2. Samples were obtained from the ongoing ImmuneRACE study (first 160 participants) and from 1,254 subjects provided by 6 global collaborators. Sample metadata almost always included a de-identified subject ID, COVID-19 status, age in years and sex. Where available, HLA class I and class II types were taken from metadata supplied by the sample provider and were not determined by assay-based typing. Broader findings and caveats from the paper: The quantity of clinical and demographic metadata differed by source and by participant and was supplied without curation.

CDR3 length: 14 amino acids, cysteine to phenylalanine. Kept here is only the CDR3 DNA, which spans 42 bases and is read in frame from base 1. A distance of 10 bases separates the germline ends of V and J, which lose 6 bases and 0 bases respectively. The CDR1 and CDR2 encoded by the germline V gene are MDHEN and SYDVKM. The collaborating institutions used their own protocols to collect whole blood in K2EDTA tubes. Collaborator samples were shipped for TCRbeta analysis as frozen whole blood, isolated PBMCs, or DNA extracted from either sample type. TCRbeta CDR3 regions were amplified from genomic DNA by means of the immunoSEQ Assay, a bias-controlled multiplex PCR. The authors processed their data as follows. Nucleated cell counts per sample were estimated from amplification of reference gene primers within the assay. To quantify the absolute abundance of each unique TCRbeta CDR3 rearrangement, sequence reads were collapsed and filtered. For each sample, productive Simpson clonality was calculated as the square root of Simpson's diversity index across productive rearrangements. This immuneACCESS table, as held by TCRdb, lists in-frame sequences with V and J called but not all clones. Of the missing ones, under half trace to an unresolved V gene in checked studies; the others have no known cause. The V and J calls and the clone size are those of that table, but D and trimming were determined from the DNA. The sample includes about 180,000 clones, with roughly nine tenths observed a single time. The ten biggest clones cover around 21% of the sample.

Sequencing was done on a sample of peripheral blood. This receptor chain uses TRBV28 and TRBJ2-3; TRBD1 is possibly the D segment (5 matching bases). This receptor was identified in a man in his 70s with active or convalescent COVID-19. The nucleotides are TGTGCCAGCAGACCTACAGGAAGCACAGATACGCAGTATTTT. It translates as CASRPTGSTDTQYF.